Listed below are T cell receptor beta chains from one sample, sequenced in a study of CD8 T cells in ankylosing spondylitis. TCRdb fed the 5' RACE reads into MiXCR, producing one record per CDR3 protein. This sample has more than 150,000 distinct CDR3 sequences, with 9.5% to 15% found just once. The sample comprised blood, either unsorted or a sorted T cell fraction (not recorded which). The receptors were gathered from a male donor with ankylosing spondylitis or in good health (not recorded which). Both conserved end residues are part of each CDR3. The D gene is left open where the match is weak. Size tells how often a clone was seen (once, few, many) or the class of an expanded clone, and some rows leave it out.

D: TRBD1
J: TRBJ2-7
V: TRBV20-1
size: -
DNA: TGCAGTGCTATAGGGACAGGAACCTACGAGCAGTACTTC
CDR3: CSAIGTGTYEQYF

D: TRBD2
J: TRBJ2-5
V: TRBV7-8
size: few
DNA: TGTGCCAGCAGCCACCCTTTCAGGCTAGCGGACTGGGGGGAGACCCAGTACTTC
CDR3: CASSHPFRLADWGETQYF

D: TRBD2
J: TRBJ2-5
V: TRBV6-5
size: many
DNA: TGTGCCAGCAGTTCGACTAGCAGCCAAGAGACCCAGTACTTC
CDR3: CASSSTSSQETQYF

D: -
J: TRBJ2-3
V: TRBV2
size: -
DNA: TGTGCCAGCAGTGTAAGCCTAGCCCGCACAGATACGCAGTATTTT
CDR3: CASSVSLARTDTQYF

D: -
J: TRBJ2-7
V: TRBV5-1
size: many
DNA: TGCGCCAGCAGCTTGGCCACAGGCGGTGGGTACGAGCAGTACTTC
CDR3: CASSLATGGGYEQYF

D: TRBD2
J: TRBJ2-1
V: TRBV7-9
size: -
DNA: TGTGCCAGCAGCTTAACCCTCACCGGGACTAGCGACAATGAGCAGTTCTTC
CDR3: CASSLTLTGTSDNEQFF

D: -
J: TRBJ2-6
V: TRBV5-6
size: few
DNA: TGTGCCAGCAGCTCGGGTGGGGCCAACGTCCTGACTTTC
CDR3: CASSSGGANVLTF

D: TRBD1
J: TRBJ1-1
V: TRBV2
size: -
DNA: TGTGCCAGCAGTGCAGCAGGGGGCAACACTGAAGCTTTCTTT
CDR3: CASSAAGGNTEAFF

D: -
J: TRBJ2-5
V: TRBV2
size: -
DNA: TGTGCCAGCAGCCGTAGACAGGACCAAGAGACCCAGTACTTC
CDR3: CASSRRQDQETQYF

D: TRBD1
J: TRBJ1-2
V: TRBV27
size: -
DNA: TGTGCCAGCAGTGGGACAGGGGGTGGCTACACCTTC
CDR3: CASSGTGGGYTF

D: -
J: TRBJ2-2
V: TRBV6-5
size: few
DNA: TGTGCCAGCAGTTACTTAACCGGGACGAACACCGGGGAGCTGTTTTTT
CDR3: CASSYLTGTNTGELFF

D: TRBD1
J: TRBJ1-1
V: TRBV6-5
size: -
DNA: TGTGCCAGCAGTTACTCTCGAGGACAGGGCTTGAGCACTGAAGCTTTCTTT
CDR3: CASSYSRGQGLSTEAFF

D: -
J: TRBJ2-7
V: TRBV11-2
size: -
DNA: TGTGCCAGCAGCTTATACACCGGGCCCTCCTACGAGCAGTACTTC
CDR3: CASSLYTGPSYEQYF

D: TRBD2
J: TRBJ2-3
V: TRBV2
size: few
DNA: TGTGCCAGCCCTAGCGGGGGTTTGACAGATACGCAGTATTTT
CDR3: CASPSGGLTDTQYF

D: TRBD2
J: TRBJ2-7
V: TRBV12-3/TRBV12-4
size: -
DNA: TGTGCCAGGTGCCCTGCCCTGGCGGGGGGACCCTACGAGCAGTACTTC
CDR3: CARCPALAGGPYEQYF

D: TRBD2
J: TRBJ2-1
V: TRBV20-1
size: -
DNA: TGCAGTGCCCGAAGCGGGACGACTGCCTACAATGAGCAGTTCTTC
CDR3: CSARSGTTAYNEQFF

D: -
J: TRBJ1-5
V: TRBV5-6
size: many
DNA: TGTGCCAGCAGCTTGGGGGACAAGTATAGCAATCAGCCCCAGCATTTT
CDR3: CASSLGDKYSNQPQHF

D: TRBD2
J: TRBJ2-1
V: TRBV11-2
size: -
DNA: TGTGCCAGCAGCCCTTGGGCGGGAGGGCCTCCTGAGCAGTTCTTC
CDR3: CASSPWAGGPPEQFF

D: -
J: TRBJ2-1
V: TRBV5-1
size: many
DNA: TGCGCCAGCAGCTTGGTGGACGGTGGCAATGAGCAGTTCTTC
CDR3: CASSLVDGGNEQFF

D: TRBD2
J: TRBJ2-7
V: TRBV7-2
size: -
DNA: TGTGCCAGCAGCTCCGGACTAGCGGGGCACCCCTACGAGCAGTACTTC
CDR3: CASSSGLAGHPYEQYF

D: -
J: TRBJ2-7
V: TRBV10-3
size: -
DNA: TGTGCCATCAGGGAGGCCTCAGGGGACGAGCGGTACTTC
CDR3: CAIREASGDERYF

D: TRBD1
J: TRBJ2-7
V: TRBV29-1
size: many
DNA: TGCAGCGTTACTGGGACAGGGGGCTTGTACGAGCAGTACTTC
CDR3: CSVTGTGGLYEQYF

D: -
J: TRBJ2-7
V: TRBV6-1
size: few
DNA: TGTGCCAGCAGTGAAAGGGGACCCTTAGTCCCCGACGAGCAGTACTTC
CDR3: CASSERGPLVPDEQYF

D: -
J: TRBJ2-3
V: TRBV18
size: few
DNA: TGTGCCAGCTCACCACCAGTTGGGACCACAGATACGCAGTATTTT
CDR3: CASSPPVGTTDTQYF

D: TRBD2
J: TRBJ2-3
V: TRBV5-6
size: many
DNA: TGTGCCAGCAGCCAAAAACTAGCGGGAGAGGAGTATTTT
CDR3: CASSQKLAGEEYF

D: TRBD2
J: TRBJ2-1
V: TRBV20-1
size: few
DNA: TGCAGTGCCCCGATCAGGCGGGAGGGTTCTTACAATGAGCAGTTCTTC
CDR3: CSAPIRREGSYNEQFF

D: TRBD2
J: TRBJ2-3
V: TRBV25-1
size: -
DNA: TGTGCCAGCAGTGATACTAGCGGGGGGCCCCTCACGCAGTATTTT
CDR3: CASSDTSGGPLTQYF

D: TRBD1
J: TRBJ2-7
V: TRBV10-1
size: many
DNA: TGCGCCAGCAGTGAGGGGGCGACAGGGTACGAGCAGTACTTC
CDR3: CASSEGATGYEQYF

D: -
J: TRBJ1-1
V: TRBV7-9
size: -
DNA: TGTGCCAGCAGCCCCACAGGGTTGACGATGAACACTGAAGCTTTCTTT
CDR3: CASSPTGLTMNTEAFF

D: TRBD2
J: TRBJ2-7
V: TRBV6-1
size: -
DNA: TGTGCCAGCATGGATAATAGCGGGAGCTCCTACGAGCAGTACTTC
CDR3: CASMDNSGSSYEQYF

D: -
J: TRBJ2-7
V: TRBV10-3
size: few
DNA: TGTGCCATCAGTGAACCGTTGGACGCAACCTACGAGCAGTACTTC
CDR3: CAISEPLDATYEQYF

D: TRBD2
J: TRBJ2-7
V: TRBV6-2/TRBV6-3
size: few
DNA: TGTGCCAGCAGTTACGCGGCTAGCGGGGGCTACGAGCAGTACTTC
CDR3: CASSYAASGGYEQYF

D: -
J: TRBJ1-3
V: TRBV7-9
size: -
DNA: TGTGCCAGCAGCGGACGGACCGGTACTGGAAACACCATATATTTT
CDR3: CASSGRTGTGNTIYF

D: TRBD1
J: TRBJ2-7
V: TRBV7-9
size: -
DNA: TGTGCCAGCAGCCGGGACAGAGAGGCGTACGAGCAGTACTTC
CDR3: CASSRDREAYEQYF

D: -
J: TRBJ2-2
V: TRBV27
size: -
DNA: TGTGCCAGCTTCCCGGCAACGAACACCGGGGAGCTGTTTTTT
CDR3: CASFPATNTGELFF

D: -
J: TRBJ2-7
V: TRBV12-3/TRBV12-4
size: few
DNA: TGTGCCAGCAGTCTGGTCCTAAAGGGGTACGAGCAGTACTTC
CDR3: CASSLVLKGYEQYF

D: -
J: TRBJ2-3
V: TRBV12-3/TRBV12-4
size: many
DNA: TGTGCCAGCAATGCGGGGCCAGATACGCAGTATTTT
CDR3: CASNAGPDTQYF

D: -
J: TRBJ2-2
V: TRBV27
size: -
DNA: TGTGCCAGCAGTTTCGGCAAGAACACCGGGGAGCTGTTTTTT
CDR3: CASSFGKNTGELFF

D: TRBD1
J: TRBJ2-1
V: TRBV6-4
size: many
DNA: TGTGCCAGCAGTGACTCCGCAGGGACAGGGGGCACTGAGCAGTTCTTC
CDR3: CASSDSAGTGGTEQFF

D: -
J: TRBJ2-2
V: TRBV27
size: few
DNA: TGTGCCAGCAGACACTTGGAGGGAAACACCGGGGAGCTGTTTTTT
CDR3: CASRHLEGNTGELFF

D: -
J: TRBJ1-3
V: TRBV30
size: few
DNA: TGTGCCTGGAGTGAAGGGGAATTCGGAAACACCATATATTTT
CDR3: CAWSEGEFGNTIYF

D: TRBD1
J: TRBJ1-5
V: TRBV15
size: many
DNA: TGTGCCACCAGCAGAGAGGGACAGGGGATAAGCAATCAGCCCCAGCATTTT
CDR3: CATSREGQGISNQPQHF

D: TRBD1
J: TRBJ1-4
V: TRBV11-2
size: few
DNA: TGTGCCAGCAGCCGCGCCCTCACAGGGGGCGCGATTGAAAAACTGTTTTTT
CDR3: CASSRALTGGAIEKLFF

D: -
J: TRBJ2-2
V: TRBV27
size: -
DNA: TGTGCCAGCAGTTTTAGCGCCGGAACAGCCAACACCGGGGAGCTGTTTTTT
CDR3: CASSFSAGTANTGELFF

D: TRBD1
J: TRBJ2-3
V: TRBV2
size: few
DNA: TGTGCCAGCAGTTCGAATCCGGGACAGGGGGTAGCAGATACGCAGTATTTT
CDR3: CASSSNPGQGVADTQYF

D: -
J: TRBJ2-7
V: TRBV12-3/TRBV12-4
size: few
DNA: TGTGCCAGCAGTATCACTTCGGAGGAGCAGTACTTC
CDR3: CASSITSEEQYF

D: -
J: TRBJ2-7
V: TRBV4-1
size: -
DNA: TGCGCCAGCAGCCCAACCCCGCAGGGGCGCGCTTACGAGCAGTACTTC
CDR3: CASSPTPQGRAYEQYF

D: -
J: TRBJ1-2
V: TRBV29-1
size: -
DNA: TGCAGCGTTGAAAGGGGACAAAATAACTATGGCTACACCTTC
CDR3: CSVERGQNNYGYTF

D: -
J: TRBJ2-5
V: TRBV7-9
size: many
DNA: TGTGCCAGCAGCCCCGGAGGGGAGGAGACCCAGTACTTC
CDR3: CASSPGGEETQYF

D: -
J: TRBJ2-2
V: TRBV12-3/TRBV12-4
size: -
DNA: TGTGCCAGCAGTTTAGCGATTGGTCTCCCAGACACCGGGGAGCTGTTTTTT
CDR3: CASSLAIGLPDTGELFF

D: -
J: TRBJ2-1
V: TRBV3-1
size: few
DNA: TGTGCCAGCAGCCCCGCGTTCAATGAGCAGTTCTTC
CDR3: CASSPAFNEQFF

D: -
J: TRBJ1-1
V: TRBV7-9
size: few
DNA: TGTGCCAGCAGCCCCAGGGACACTGAAGCTTTCTTT
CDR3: CASSPRDTEAFF

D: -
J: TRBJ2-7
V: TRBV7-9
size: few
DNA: TGTGCCAGCAGCATCGAGGGTCCCCCAGGGTTGGAGTACGAGCAGTACTTC
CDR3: CASSIEGPPGLEYEQYF

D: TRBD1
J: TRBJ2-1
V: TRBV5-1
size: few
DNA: TGCGCCAGCAGCTTGGAATGGGGGACAGGCGCCTACAATGAGCAGTTCTTC
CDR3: CASSLEWGTGAYNEQFF

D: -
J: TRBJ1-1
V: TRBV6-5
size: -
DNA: TGTGCCAGCAGTTACTCGAACGGGGAAAACACTGAAGCTTTCTTT
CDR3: CASSYSNGENTEAFF

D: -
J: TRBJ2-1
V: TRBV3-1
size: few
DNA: TGTGCCAGCAGCCAACAGAATTGGGGTTTAATAGAGCAGTTCTTC
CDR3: CASSQQNWGLIEQFF

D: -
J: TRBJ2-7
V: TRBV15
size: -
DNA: TGTGCCACCAGCAGAGACTTTCCCTCCTACGAGCAGTACTTC
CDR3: CATSRDFPSYEQYF

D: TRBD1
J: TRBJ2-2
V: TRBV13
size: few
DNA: TGTGCCAGCAGCTCGCCGTCCGGGACAGCCACCGGGGAGCTGTTTTTT
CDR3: CASSSPSGTATGELFF

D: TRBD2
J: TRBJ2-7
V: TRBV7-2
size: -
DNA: TGTGCCTGTGAGCGGGAGAATATGTACGAGCAGTACTTC
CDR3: CACERENMYEQYF

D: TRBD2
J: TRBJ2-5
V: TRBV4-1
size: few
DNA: TGCGCCAGCAGCCGAGAAATAGCGGGCCAAGAGACCCAGTACTTC
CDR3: CASSREIAGQETQYF